The 8 T cell receptor beta chains given below trace back to one sample, sequenced in a study of blood T cell repertoires in COVID-19. Assay used: immunoSEQ multiplex PCR; TCRdb lists only in-frame clones, some missing. The data show 95,000 to 100,000 clones, about 91% seen once. Sequencing was carried out using peripheral blood. The receptors shown here come from a man between 45 and 60 years old with acute or convalescent COVID-19.

The chain links TRBV3-1 (or the pseudogene TRBV3-2) to TRBJ1-2; D is uncertain. This CDR3 has 14 amino acids. Trimming stripped 1 base from V and 7 bases from J, with 13 bases between. The V gene's germline CDR1 is LGHDT and CDR2 YNNKEL (reference sequence). CDR3 in DNA: TGTGCCAGCAGCCAAGGCGGTAAAGAATCTGGCTACACCTTC. Its protein product is CASSQGGKESGYTF.

The chain combines TRBV27 with TRBJ2-2, with 14 positions matching TRBD2. Germline loops: CDR1 MNHEY, CDR2 SMNVEV (reference sequence). V was clipped by 4 bases and J by 3 bases; unmatched bases: 7. The CDR3 contains 18 residues. This chain's CDR3 is CASSSTSGGVGYTGELFF. The CDR3 coding sequence is TGTGCCAGCAGTTCGACTAGCGGGGGGGTAGGGTACACCGGGGAGCTGTTTTTT.

V usage is TRBV30 and J usage is TRBJ1-4; D might be TRBD1 (6 bases). The V end was cut by 5 bases, the J end by 1 base, with 14 bases between. Germline V lookup: CDR1 GTSNPN, CDR2 SVGIG (reference sequence). This CDR3 contains 15 residues. The CDR3 nucleotides read TGTGCCTGGTCCGGACAGAGGGTAACTAATGAAAAACTGTTTTTT. This gives the protein CAWSGQRVTNEKLFF. Variable domain in full (rest from reference TRBV30 and TRBJ1-4): SQTIHQWPATLVQPVGSPLSLECTVEGTSNPNLYWYRQAAGRGLQLLFYSVGIGQISSEVPQNLSASRPQDRQFILSSKKLLLSDSGFYLCAWSGQRVTNEKLFFGSGTQLSVL.

V is TRBV15 and J is TRBJ1-6, with 7 bases identical to TRBD1. From germline, CDR1 is LNHNV and CDR2 YYDKDF (reference sequence). With 6 bases clipped from V and 14 bases from J, the junction kept 13 bases outside the gene matches. This CDR3 is built from 14 residues. In DNA form, the CDR3 reads TGTGCCACCAGATTACAGGGGTCCGCGGGGACCCTCCACTTT. Protein product: CATRLQGSAGTLHF. The complete variable domain, with remaining parts taken from reference TRBV15 and TRBJ1-6, reads DAMVIQNPRYQVTQFGKPVTLSCSQTLNHNVMYWYQQKSSQAPKLLFHYYDKDFNNEADTPDNFQSRRPNTSFCFLDIRSPGLGDTAMYLCATRLQGSAGTLHFGNGTRLTVT.

The chain has TRBV10-3 and TRBJ2-1, with 14 bases matching TRBD2. V trimming: 2 bases; J trimming: 3 bases; junction bases outside the gene matches: 3. Germline CDR1 reads ENHRY; CDR2 reads SYGVKD. The CDR3 is 17 amino acids. The CDR3 DNA reads as TGTGCCATCAGTGAGGGACTAGCGGGGGGACTCTACAATGAGCAGTTCTTC. Protein: CAISEGLAGGLYNEQFF.

This chain joins TRBV27 and TRBJ1-4; D is perhaps TRBD1 (5 bases). With 8 bases removed from V and 2 bases from J, the gap between germline ends came to 18 bases. The CDR3 totals 16 residues. Germline V gene lookup returns CDR1 MNHEY and CDR2 SMNVEV (reference sequence). Here the CDR3 DNA reads TGTGCCAGCGCCTATCGGGGGGTTACCACTAATGAAAAACTGTTTTTT. Protein product: CASAYRGVTTNEKLFF.

V usage is TRBV25-1 and J usage is TRBJ2-7, with 9 bases lining up with TRBD1. The V and J ends lost 3 bases and 3 bases, in that order; junction bases with no gene match: 9. Germline V gives CDR1 MGHDK, CDR2 SYGVNS. The CDR3 sequence is 16 residues long. CDR3 DNA sequence: TGTGCCAGCAGTGACAACCAGACAGGGGGGGGCTACGAGCAGTACTTC. This sequence encodes CASSDNQTGGGYEQYF.

The V and J genes are TRBV28 and TRBJ1-1; 7 positions match TRBD1. V gave up 7 bases and J gave up 12 bases; unmatched junction bases: 20. CDR1 and CDR2 (germline): MDHEN, SYDVKM. CDR3 length: 15 amino acids. CDR3 region: CASTPQIKTGRTTFF. The CDR3 DNA reads TGTGCCAGCACCCCACAAATCAAGACAGGGCGTACAACTTTCTTT.